This TCR beta chain was recovered during a study of blood T cell repertoires in COVID-19. Here immunoSEQ multiplex PCR was the method, and the copy in TCRdb shows in-frame clones only, minus some. This table holds roughly 400,000 clones, 85% to 90% found once. Enrollees, about 18 to 95 years old, lived in approximately 25 US areas. V lost 4 bases and J lost 8, with 12 bases in between. Germline V gene data show CDR1 as SGHDT and CDR2 as YYEEEE. CDR3 length: 13 amino acids. This receptor was identified in a man aged 25 to 40 who had recovered from COVID-19. The sequencing sample was made of PBMCs or T cells enriched from blood (not recorded which). This sequence joins TRBV5-6 and TRBJ1-4, with a tentative D call TRBD1 (6 bases). In nucleotides, the CDR3 is TGTGCCAGCAGCCACAGGGTAGAAGAAAAACTGTTTTTT. As protein: CASSHRVEEKLFF.